Reported below is one T cell receptor beta chain. This sample is part of a study of blood T cell repertoires in COVID-19. Study-wide context: PBMCs, B-cell-depleted T cells, or T cells provided the cDNA or gDNA that made up the material.

The table came from immunoSEQ multiplex PCR; TCRdb's copy has only in-frame clones and leaves some out. Of about 50,000 clones listed, roughly nine tenths are singletons. Germline CDR1 and CDR2: SEHNR and FQNEAQ (reference sequence). J was trimmed by 2 bases and V by 5 bases; bases with no gene match: 2. The CDR3 sequence is 13 residues long. This sequence joins TRBV7-9 and TRBJ2-5; 7 bases fit TRBD1. Sequencing input: peripheral blood. The receptor was derived from a woman aged 80 or over with acute or convalescent COVID-19. CDR3 amino acids: CASSRGQQETQYF. CDR3 DNA sequence: TGTGCCAGCAGCAGGGGACAGCAAGAGACCCAGTACTTC.